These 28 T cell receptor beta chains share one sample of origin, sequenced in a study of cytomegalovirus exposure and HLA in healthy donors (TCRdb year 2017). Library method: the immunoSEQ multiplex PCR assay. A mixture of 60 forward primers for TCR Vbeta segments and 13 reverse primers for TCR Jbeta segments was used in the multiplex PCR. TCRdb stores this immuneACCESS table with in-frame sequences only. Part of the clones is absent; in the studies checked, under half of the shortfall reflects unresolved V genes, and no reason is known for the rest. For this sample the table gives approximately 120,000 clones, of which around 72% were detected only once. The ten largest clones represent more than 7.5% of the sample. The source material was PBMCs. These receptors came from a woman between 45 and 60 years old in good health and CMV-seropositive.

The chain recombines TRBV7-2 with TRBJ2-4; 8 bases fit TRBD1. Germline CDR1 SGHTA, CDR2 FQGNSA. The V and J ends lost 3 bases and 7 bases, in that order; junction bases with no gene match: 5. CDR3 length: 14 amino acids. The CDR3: CASSLGQELNIQYF. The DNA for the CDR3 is TGTGCCAGCAGCTTGGGACAGGAATTGAACATTCAGTACTTC.

CDR3 coding DNA: TGTGCCAGCACCCTAGGTCCAGATACGCAGTATTTT. Protein product: CASTLGPDTQYF. V is TRBV2 and J is TRBJ2-3; D not resolved. V was trimmed by 7 bases and J by 4 bases, leaving 9 bases between them. Looked up from germline, CDR1 is SNHLY and CDR2 is FYNNEI. This CDR3 is built from 12 residues.

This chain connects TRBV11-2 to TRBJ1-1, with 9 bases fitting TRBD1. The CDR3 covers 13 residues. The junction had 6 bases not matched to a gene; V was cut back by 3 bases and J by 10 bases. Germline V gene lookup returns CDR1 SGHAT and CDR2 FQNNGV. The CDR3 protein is CASSLGQGERAFF. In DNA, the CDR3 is TGTGCCAGCAGCTTGGGACAGGGTGAGAGAGCTTTCTTT.

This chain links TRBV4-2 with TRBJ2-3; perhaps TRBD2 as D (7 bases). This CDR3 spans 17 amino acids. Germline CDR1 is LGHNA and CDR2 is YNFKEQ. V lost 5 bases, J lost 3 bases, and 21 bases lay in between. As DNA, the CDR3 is TGTGCCAGCAGCTATGGGGGGGCGTCTAGCGTAACAGATACGCAGTATTTT. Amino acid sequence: CASSYGGASSVTDTQYF.

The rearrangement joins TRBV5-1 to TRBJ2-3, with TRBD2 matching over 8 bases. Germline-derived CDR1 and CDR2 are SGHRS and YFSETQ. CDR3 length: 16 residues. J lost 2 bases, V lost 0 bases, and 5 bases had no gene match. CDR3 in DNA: TGCGCCAGCAGCTTGGCGCGCGGGAGGACCACAGATACGCAGTATTTT. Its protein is CASSLARGRTTDTQYF.

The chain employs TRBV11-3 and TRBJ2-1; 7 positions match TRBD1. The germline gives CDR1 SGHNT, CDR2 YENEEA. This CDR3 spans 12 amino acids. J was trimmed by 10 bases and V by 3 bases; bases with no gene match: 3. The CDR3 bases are TGTGCCAGCAGCTTGACAGGGCGCGAGCAGTTCTTC. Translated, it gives CASSLTGREQFF.

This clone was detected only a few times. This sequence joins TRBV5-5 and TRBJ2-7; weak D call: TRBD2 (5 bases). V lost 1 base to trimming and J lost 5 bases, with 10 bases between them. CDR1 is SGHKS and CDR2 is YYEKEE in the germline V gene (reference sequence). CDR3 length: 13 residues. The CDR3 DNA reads TGTGCCAGCAGCTTGTACGGGGAGAACGAGCAGTACTTC. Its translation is CASSLYGENEQYF.

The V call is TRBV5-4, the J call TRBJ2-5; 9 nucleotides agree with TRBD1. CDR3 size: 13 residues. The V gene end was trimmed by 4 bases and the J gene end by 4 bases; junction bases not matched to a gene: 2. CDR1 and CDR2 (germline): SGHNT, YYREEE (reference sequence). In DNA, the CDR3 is TGTGCCAGCAGCAGGGACAGGGCAGAGACCCAGTACTTC. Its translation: CASSRDRAETQYF.

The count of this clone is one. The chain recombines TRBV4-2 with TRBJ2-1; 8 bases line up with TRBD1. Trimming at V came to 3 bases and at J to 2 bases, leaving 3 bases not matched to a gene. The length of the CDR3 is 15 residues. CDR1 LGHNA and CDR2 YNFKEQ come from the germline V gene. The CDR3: CASSQGTGPYNEQFF. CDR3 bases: TGTGCCAGCAGCCAGGGGACAGGACCCTACAATGAGCAGTTCTTC.

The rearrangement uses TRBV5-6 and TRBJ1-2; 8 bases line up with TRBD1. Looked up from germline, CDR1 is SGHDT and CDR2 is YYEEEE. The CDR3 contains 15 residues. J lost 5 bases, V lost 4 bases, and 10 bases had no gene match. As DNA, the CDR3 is TGTGCCAGCAGCCCGTTTGACAGGGGCGGGTATGGCTACACCTTC. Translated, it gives CASSPFDRGGYGYTF.

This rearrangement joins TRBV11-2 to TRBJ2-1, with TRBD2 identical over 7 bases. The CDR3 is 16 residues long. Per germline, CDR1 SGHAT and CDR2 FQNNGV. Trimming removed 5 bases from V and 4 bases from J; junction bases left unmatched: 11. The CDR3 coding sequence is TGTGCCAGCAGCACCCAAACGGCTAGCGGATACAATGAGCAGTTCTTC. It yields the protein CASSTQTASGYNEQFF.

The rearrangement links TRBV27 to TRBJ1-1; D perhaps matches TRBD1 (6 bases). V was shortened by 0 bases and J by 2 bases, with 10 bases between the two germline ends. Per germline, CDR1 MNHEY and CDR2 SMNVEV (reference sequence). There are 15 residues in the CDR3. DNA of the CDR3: TGTGCCAGCAGTTTATCGGAACAGGGTAACACTGAAGCTTTCTTT. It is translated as CASSLSEQGNTEAFF.

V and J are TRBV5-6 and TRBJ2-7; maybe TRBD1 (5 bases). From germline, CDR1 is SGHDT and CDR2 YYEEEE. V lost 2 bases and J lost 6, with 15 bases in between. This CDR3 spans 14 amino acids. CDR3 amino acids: CASSFLGVRGEQYF. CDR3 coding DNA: TGTGCCAGCAGCTTTTTAGGGGTTAGGGGCGAGCAGTACTTC.

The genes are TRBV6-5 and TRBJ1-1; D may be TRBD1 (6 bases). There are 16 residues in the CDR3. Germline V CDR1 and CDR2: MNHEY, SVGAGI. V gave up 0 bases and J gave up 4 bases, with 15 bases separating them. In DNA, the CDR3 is TGTGCCAGCAGTTACTCCTTACAGGGAGAGGGCACTGAAGCTTTCTTT. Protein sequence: CASSYSLQGEGTEAFF.

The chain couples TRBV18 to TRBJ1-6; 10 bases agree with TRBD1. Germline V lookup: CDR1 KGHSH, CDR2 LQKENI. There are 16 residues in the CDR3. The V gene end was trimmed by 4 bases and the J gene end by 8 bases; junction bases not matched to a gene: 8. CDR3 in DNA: TGTGCCAGCTCACGAAGAGCCGGGACAGGGGATTCACCCCTCCACTTT. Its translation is CASSRRAGTGDSPLHF. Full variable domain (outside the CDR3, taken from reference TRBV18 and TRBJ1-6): NAGVMQNPRHLVRRRGQEARLRCSPMKGHSHVYWYRQLPEEGLKFMVYLQKENIIDESGMPKERFSAEFPKEGPSILRIQQVVRGDSAAYFCASSRRAGTGDSPLHFGNGTRLTVT.

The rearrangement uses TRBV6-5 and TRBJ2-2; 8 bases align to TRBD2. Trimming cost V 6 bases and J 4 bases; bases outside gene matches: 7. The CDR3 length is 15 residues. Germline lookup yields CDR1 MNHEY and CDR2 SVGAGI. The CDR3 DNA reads TGTGCCAGCAGAAGGGTAGCGGGACCCACCGGGGAGCTGTTTTTT. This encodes CASRRVAGPTGELFF.

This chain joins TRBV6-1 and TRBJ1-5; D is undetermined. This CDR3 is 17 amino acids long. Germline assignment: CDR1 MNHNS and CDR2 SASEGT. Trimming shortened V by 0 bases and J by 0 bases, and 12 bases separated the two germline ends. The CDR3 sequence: CASSEARPGNSNQPQHF. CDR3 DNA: TGTGCCAGCAGTGAAGCGCGTCCGGGGAATAGCAATCAGCCCCAGCATTTT.

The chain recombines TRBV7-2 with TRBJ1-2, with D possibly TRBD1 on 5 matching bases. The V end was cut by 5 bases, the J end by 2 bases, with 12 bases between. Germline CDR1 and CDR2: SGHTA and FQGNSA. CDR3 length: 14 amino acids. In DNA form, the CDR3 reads TGTGCCAGCAGCCCTGGGGGGGTGAACTATGGCTACACCTTC. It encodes CASSPGGVNYGYTF.

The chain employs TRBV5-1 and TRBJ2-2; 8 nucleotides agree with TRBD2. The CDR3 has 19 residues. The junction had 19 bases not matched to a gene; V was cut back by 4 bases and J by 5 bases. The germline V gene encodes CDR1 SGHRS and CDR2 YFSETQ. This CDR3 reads CASSRVNDLAGYLTGELFF. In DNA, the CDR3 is TGCGCCAGCAGCCGGGTAAATGACTTAGCGGGATATCTAACCGGGGAGCTGTTTTTT.

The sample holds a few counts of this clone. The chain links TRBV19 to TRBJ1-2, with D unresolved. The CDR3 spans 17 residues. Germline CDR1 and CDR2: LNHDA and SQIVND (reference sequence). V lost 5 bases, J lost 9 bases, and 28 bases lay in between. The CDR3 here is CASSPFEVRPSISSYTF. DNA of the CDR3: TGTGCCAGTAGTCCCTTTGAGGTTAGACCCTCGATATCGAGCTACACCTTC. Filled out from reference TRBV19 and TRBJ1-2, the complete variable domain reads DGGITQSPKYLFRKEGQNVTLSCEQNLNHDAMYWYRQDPGQGLRLIYYSQIVNDFQKGDIAEGYSVSREKKESFPLTVTSAQKNPTAFYLCASSPFEVRPSISSYTFGSGTRLTVV.

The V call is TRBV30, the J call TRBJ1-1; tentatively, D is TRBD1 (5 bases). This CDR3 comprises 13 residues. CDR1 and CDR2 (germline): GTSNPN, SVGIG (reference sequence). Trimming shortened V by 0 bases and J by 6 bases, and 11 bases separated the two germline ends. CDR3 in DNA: TGTGCCTGGAGTGTAATAGGGGAGGCTGAAGCTTTCTTT. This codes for CAWSVIGEAEAFF.

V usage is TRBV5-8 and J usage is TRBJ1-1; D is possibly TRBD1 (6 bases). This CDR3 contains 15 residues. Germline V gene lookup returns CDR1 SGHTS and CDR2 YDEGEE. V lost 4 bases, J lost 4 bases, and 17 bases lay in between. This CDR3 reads CASSAGFDRPTEAFF. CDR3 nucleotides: TGTGCCAGCAGCGCGGGCTTTGACAGGCCCACTGAAGCTTTCTTT.

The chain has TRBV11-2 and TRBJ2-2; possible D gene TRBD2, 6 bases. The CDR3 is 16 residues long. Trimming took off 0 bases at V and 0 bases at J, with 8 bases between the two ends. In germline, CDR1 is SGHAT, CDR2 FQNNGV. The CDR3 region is CASSLEGGTNTGELFF. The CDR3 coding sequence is TGTGCCAGCAGCTTAGAGGGGGGAACGAACACCGGGGAGCTGTTTTTT. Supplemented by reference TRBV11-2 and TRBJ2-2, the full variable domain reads EAGVAQSPRYKIIEKRQSVAFWCNPISGHATLYWYQQILGQGPKLLIQFQNNGVVDDSQLPKDRFSAERLKGVDSTLKIQPAKLEDSAVYLCASSLEGGTNTGELFFGEGSRLTVL.

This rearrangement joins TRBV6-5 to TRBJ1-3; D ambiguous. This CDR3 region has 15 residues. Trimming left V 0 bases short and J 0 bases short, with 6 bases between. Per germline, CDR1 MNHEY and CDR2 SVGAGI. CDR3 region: CASSYSSYSGNTIYF. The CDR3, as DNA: TGTGCCAGCAGTTACTCGAGCTACTCTGGAAACACCATATATTTT.

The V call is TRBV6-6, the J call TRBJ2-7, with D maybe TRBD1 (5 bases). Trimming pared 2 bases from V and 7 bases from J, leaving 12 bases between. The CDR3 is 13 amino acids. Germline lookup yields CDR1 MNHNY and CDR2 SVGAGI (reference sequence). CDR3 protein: CASSYLRTPEQYF. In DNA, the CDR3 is TGTGCCAGCAGTTACCTCCGGACACCTGAGCAGTACTTC.

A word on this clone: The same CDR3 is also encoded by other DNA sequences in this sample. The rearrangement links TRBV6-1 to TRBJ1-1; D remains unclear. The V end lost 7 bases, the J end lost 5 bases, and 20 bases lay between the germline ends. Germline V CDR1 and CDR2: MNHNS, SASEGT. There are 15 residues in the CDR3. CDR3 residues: CASTRSEGGGTEAFF. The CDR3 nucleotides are TGTGCCAGCACTAGAAGCGAGGGAGGAGGGACTGAAGCTTTCTTT.

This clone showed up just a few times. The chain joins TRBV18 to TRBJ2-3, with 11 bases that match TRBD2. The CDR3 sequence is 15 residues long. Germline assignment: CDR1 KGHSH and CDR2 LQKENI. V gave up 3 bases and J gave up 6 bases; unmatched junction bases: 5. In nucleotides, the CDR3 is TGTGCCAGCTCACCGGATTTAGCGGGAGGGGATACGCAGTATTTT. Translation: CASSPDLAGGDTQYF. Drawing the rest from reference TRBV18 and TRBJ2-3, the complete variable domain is NAGVMQNPRHLVRRRGQEARLRCSPMKGHSHVYWYRQLPEEGLKFMVYLQKENIIDESGMPKERFSAEFPKEGPSILRIQQVVRGDSAAYFCASSPDLAGGDTQYFGPGTRLTVL.

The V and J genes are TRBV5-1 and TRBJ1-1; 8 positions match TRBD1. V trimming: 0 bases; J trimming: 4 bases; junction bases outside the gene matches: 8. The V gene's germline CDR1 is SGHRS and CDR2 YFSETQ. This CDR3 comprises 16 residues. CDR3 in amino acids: CASSLVPTGDGTEAFF. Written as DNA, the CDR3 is TGCGCCAGCAGCTTGGTCCCGACAGGGGATGGCACTGAAGCTTTCTTT.